This T cell receptor (beta chain) is from a study of cytomegalovirus exposure and HLA in healthy donors. This CDR3 spans 14 amino acids. CDR1 and CDR2 (germline): SEHNR, FQNEAQ (reference sequence). J lost 11 bases, V lost 4 bases, and 10 bases had no gene match. Primers: 60 Vbeta forward and 13 Jbeta reverse. Here immunoSEQ multiplex PCR was the method, and the copy in TCRdb shows in-frame clones only, minus some. The sample records some 79,000 clones, around 78% being singletons. The rearrangement joins TRBV7-9 to TRBJ1-4, with 7 bases aligning to TRBD1. Source material: PBMCs. This TCR came from a male donor in good health and CMV-seropositive. The CDR3, as DNA: TGTGCCAGCAGCTCGTTGACAGGGTCCGGGAAACTGTTTTTT. Encoded protein: CASSSLTGSGKLFF.